This record looks at one T cell receptor (beta chain) sequence and its context. The sample belongs to a study of blood T cell repertoires in COVID-19. Whole-study context: There were acute and convalescent COVID-19 samples, and they came from the United States, Italy and Spain. Nucleic acid was either cDNA or gDNA, and it came from T cells, B-cell-depleted T cells, or PBMCs.

In the original processing: Cell counts per sample came from amplifying reference gene primers. Sequencing was performed with immunoSEQ multiplex PCR; in TCRdb, only in-frame clones are kept and a portion is missing. V and J calls and clone size are given by that table; D and trimming were obtained from the DNA. The data contain roughly 70,000 clones, around 92% of them singletons. Germline V gene sequence: CDR1 MDHEN, CDR2 SYDVKM. The V gene lost 7 bases and the J gene lost 5 bases, with 24 bases spanning the gap. The CDR3 is 16 amino acids. The clonotype originates from a human donor with active COVID-19. The donor label of this sample is uncertain. Sequencing input: peripheral blood. V is TRBV28 and J is TRBJ2-7, with D possibly TRBD2 on 5 matching bases. CDR3 DNA: TGTGCCAGCATCCCACTTTCGGCGGGTCCTTTAAACGAGCAGTACTTC. Translated, it gives CASIPLSAGPLNEQYF.